Each of the 2 T cell receptor beta chains below was sequenced from the same sample in a study of breast tumors, draining lymph nodes, adjacent tissues. TCRdb used MiXCR to reprocess the multiplex PCR reads, holding one entry per CDR3 protein. The sample lists 6,000 or so distinct CDR3 sequences, approximately 41% occurring once. The sequencing input was tumor-adjacent breast tissue. The receptors were gathered from a female donor with breast cancer. Some clones in this sample may be carry-over from other donors' samples.

By share, this clonotype ranks as medium-sized. The V call is TRBV10-1, the J call TRBJ2-5; D may be TRBD2 (5 bases). Trimming pared 5 bases from V and 3 bases from J, leaving 10 bases between. The CDR3 is 13 residues long. The germline gives CDR1 WNHNN, CDR2 SYGVQD (reference sequence). CDR3 nucleotides: TGCGCCAGCAGTCGGACTCAAGAAGAGACCCAGTACTTC. Amino acids: CASSRTQEETQYF.

Notes on this clonotype: Mismatch with germline at one junction end may stem from a read error. The V and J genes are TRBV7-9 and TRBJ1-6; D is unresolved. The germline V gene encodes CDR1 SEHNR and CDR2 FQNEAQ (reference sequence). The CDR3 has 13 amino acids. In nucleotides, the CDR3 is TGTGCCAGTAGCTTTGGTCAAAGTTCACCCCTCCACTTT. It yields the protein CASSFGQSSPLHF.